This TCR beta chain was observed in a study of shared clonotypes between healthy human individuals. Across the study: For every donor, three CD4 naive, three CD4 memory, two CD8 naive and one CD8 memory plates were used.

Overall study findings and caveats: Lower generation probabilities were found for non-shared clonotypes than for those shared by all four donors.

Details on this clone: Its antigen is not known.

The authors split each subset's genomic DNA evenly across several immunoSEQ plates. Profiled with immunoSEQ multiplex PCR; TCRdb holds only in-frame clones, not every one. The data show about 1 million clones, roughly 80% seen once. Each sample came from a Caucasian adult donor living in Nashville, Tennessee. V lost 1 base to trimming and J lost 2 bases; unmatched junction nucleotides: 8. There are 16 residues in the CDR3. Germline-derived CDR1 and CDR2 are MGHRA and YSYEKL. The origin of this receptor is a man aged 18 to 35 in good health. The V call is TRBV4-1, the J call TRBJ2-7, with 7 nucleotides matching TRBD1. Sequenced input: memory CD4+ T cells sorted from blood. This sample's subset: CD45RA-negative fraction. The CDR3 here is CASSQGVTGPTYEQYF. The CDR3 nucleotides read TGCGCCAGCAGCCAAGGGGTGACAGGGCCAACCTACGAGCAGTACTTC.